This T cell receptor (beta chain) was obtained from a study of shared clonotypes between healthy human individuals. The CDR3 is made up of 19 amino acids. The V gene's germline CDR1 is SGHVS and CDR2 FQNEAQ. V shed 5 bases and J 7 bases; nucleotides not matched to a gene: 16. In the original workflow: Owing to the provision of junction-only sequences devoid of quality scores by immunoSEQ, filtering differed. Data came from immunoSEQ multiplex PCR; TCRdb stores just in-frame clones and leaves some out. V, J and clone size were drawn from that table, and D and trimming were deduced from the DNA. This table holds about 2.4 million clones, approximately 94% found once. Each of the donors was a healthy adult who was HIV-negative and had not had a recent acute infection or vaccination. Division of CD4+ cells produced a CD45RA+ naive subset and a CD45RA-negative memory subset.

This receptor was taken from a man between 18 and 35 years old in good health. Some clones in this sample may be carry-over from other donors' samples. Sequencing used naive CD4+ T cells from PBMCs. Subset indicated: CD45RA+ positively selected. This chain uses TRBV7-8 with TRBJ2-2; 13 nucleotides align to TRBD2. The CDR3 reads CASSPRRLTSGRAGGELFF. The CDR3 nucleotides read TGTGCCAGCAGCCCACGCCGGTTAACTAGCGGGAGGGCCGGCGGGGAGCTGTTTTTT.